This TCR beta chain emerged from a study of OX40 agonist ivuxolimab in advanced cancers. Study-wide background: Dose-escalation patients' cancers were hepatocellular carcinoma, melanoma, renal cell or head and neck cancer. Whole-study results and caveats: Within 6 weeks, CD4+ and CD8+ blood T cells expanded clonally at 0.1 to 3.0 mg/kg.

Data came from immunoSEQ multiplex PCR; TCRdb stores just in-frame clones and leaves some out. The repertoire consists of 90,000 to 120,000 clones, with about nine tenths occurring once and the leading ten covering approximately 0.3%. CDR1 SGHRS and CDR2 YFSETQ come from the germline V gene. This CDR3 has 15 residues. V was clipped by 3 bases and J by 10 bases, with 22 bases between them. No patient had autoimmune disease or received systemic immunosuppression. Collection of blood occurred at baseline, at cycle 4 day 1, and at cycle 7 day 1. Details on this clone: Its antigen is currently unknown.

The chain uses TRBV5-1 and TRBJ1-1; D possibly corresponds to TRBD1 (6 bases). The specimen was CD4+ or CD8+ T cells sorted from blood, collected in a trial of the OX40 agonist ivuxolimab. The origin of this receptor is an adult with an advanced solid tumor such as melanoma, head and neck, liver or kidney cancer. CDR3 protein: CASSSKGTQTYGAFF. The CDR3 DNA follows: TGCGCCAGCAGCTCGAAAGGGACACAGACCTACGGAGCTTTCTTT.